The 30 T cell receptor beta chains reported below all come from one sample, sequenced in a study of Graves' ophthalmopathy and Graves' hyperthyroidism. RNA transcripts were the template, and TCR beta CDR3 regions were amplified from them. An opening RT-PCR round employed HTBI primers and preceded a second-round multiplex PCR. TCRdb passed the multiplex PCR reads through MiXCR, listing each CDR3 protein once. The table has approximately 1.2 million distinct CDR3 sequences, 35% to 40% seen once. The sequencing input was peripheral blood or thyroid tissue (not recorded which). These receptors were obtained from an adult man with Graves' hyperthyroidism.

This clonotype was seen a few times. This sequence joins TRBV7-8 and TRBJ2-5, with D possibly matching TRBD2 (5 bases). CDR3 length: 15 amino acids. The ends were cut back, 3 bases at V and 3 bases at J, with 14 bases in the middle. CDR1 is SGHVS, CDR2 FQNEAQ, per germline. The DNA of the CDR3 is TGTGCCAGCAGCTTGCCTAGCAGTACAAAAGAGACCCAGTACTTC. Residues: CASSLPSSTKETQYF.

This clonotype showed up just a few times. V and J are TRBV7-2 and TRBJ1-4, with a weak D call TRBD1 (5 bases). Trimming removed 5 bases at V and 4 bases at J, with 17 bases between. Germline V CDR1 and CDR2: SGHTA, FQGNSA. The CDR3 is made up of 16 amino acids. CDR3 sequence reads: CASSLWEGRDNEKLFF. For the CDR3, the DNA is TGTGCCAGCAGCCTCTGGGAGGGGCGCGATAATGAAAAACTGTTTTTT.

This clonotype came up many times. This CDR3 is CSVRDSYEQYF. As DNA, the CDR3 is TGCAGCGTCAGGGACTCCTACGAGCAGTACTTC. This sequence joins TRBV29-1 and TRBJ2-7; weak D call: TRBD1 (5 bases). Germline CDR1 is SQVTM and CDR2 is ANQGSEA. Trimming removed 6 bases from V and 0 bases from J, with 6 bases in between. The length of the CDR3 is 11 residues.

The rearrangement joins TRBV2 to TRBJ1-5; 7 positions match TRBD1. With 7 bases clipped from V and 6 bases from J, the junction kept 9 bases outside the gene matches. In germline, CDR1 is SNHLY, CDR2 FYNNEI. The CDR3 runs 14 residues. The CDR3: CASKATGLRQPQHF. The DNA of the CDR3 is TGTGCCAGCAAGGCGACAGGGTTACGTCAGCCCCAGCATTTT. Full variable domain (missing parts from reference TRBV2 and TRBJ1-5): EPEVTQTPSHQVTQMGQEVILRCVPISNHLYFYWYRQILGQKVEFLVSFYNNEISEKSEIFDDQFSVERPDGSNFTLKIRSTKLEDSAMYFCASKATGLRQPQHFGDGTRLSIL.

This clonotype was counted a few times. The rearrangement uses TRBV10-3 and TRBJ2-7; D tentatively reads TRBD1 or TRBD2 (5 bases each). Between the trimmed V and J ends, which lost 10 bases and 3 bases, there was a span of 10 bases. In germline, CDR1 is ENHRY, CDR2 SYGVKD. CDR3 length: 11 residues. The CDR3 here is CASRDGYEQYF. The CDR3 DNA reads TGTGCCAGTCGGGACGGCTACGAGCAGTACTTC.

The chain joins TRBV6-5 to TRBJ2-5; TRBD2 matches 9 bases. The V gene end was trimmed by 3 bases and the J gene end by 2 bases; junction bases not matched to a gene: 4. The CDR3 has 15 residues. Per the germline V gene, CDR1 is MNHEY and CDR2 is SVGAGI. CDR3 DNA: TGTGCCAGCAGTTATTGGCGGGAGGGACAAGAGACCCAGTACTTC. The encoded protein is CASSYWREGQETQYF.

This clonotype has ten or more counts. The V and J genes are TRBV6-5 and TRBJ2-5; D is ambiguous. The V gene lost 4 bases and the J gene lost 6 bases, with 6 bases spanning the gap. CDR3 length: 11 residues. Per germline, CDR1 MNHEY and CDR2 SVGAGI. The chain's CDR3 is CASSSVKTQYF. In DNA form, the CDR3 reads TGTGCCAGCAGTTCCGTTAAGACCCAGTACTTC.

The chain joins TRBV11-1 to TRBJ2-7; D gene unclear. The CDR3 loop spans 15 amino acids. Trimming shortened V by 7 bases and J by 0 bases, and 16 bases separated the two germline ends. CDR1 SGHAT and CDR2 FQDESV come from the germline V gene (reference sequence). CDR3 in amino acids: CASTLGKSSSYEQYF. The CDR3 DNA reads TGTGCCAGCACCCTAGGAAAGTCGAGCTCCTACGAGCAGTACTTC.

This clonotype was seen just once. V is TRBV4-1 and J is TRBJ1-6; D is unclear. V was cut by 2 bases and J by 6 bases, with 14 bases left in between. The germline V gene has CDR1 MGHRA and CDR2 YSYEKL. The CDR3 spans 16 residues. The CDR3: CASSQPTGSGNSPLHF. In DNA, the CDR3 is TGCGCCAGCAGCCAACCAACTGGGTCTGGTAATTCACCCCTCCACTTT.

A word on this clonotype: This CDR3 fails to terminate in the conserved phenylalanine or tryptophan, so it likely reflects a read error. The DNA is left out, because the CDR3 cannot be placed on it with certainty; the CDR3 is given as TCRdb lists it. This rearrangement joins TRBV7-2 to TRBJ2-7; the table's D call of TRBD1 was not tested on the DNA. The germline gives CDR1 SGHTA, CDR2 FQGNSA. The CDR3 length equals 13 residues, ends included. The CDR3 reads CASSRAGGFSGPL.

The chain is built from TRBV12-3 or TRBV12-4 and TRBJ2-4; D is undetermined. Deletions cut 5 bases from V and 1 base from J, with 9 bases between. The CDR3 totals 14 residues. The CDR3, as DNA: TGTGCCAGCAGTCAACACGCTGCCAAAAACATTCAGTACTTC. Amino acids: CASSQHAAKNIQYF.

This clonotype showed up many times. The CDR3 reads CSVRTGTGVSYEQYF. CDR3 DNA sequence: TGCAGCGTGCGAACCGGGACAGGGGTCTCCTACGAGCAGTACTTC. The V gene is TRBV29-1, the J gene TRBJ2-7; 10 bases are shared with TRBD1. The CDR3 is 15 residues long. Germline loops: CDR1 SQVTM, CDR2 ANQGSEA. V trimming: 6 bases; J trimming: 0 bases; junction bases outside the gene matches: 8.

The V gene is TRBV19, the J gene TRBJ1-5, with TRBD1 matching over 9 bases. Germline V gene lookup returns CDR1 LNHDA and CDR2 SQIVND (reference sequence). CDR3 length equals 14 residues. V was pared by 7 bases and J by 5 bases, with 6 bases of the junction left unmatched. This CDR3 reads CASNQQGAHQPQHF. CDR3 DNA: TGTGCCAGTAACCAACAGGGGGCGCATCAGCCCCAGCATTTT.

With respect to this clonotype: The junction differs from germline at one of its ends, possibly a read error. J is TRBJ1-3 and V is TRBV10-3; D might be TRBD1 (5 bases). CDR1 ENHRY and CDR2 SYGVKD come from the germline V gene. The CDR3 extends over 17 amino acids. The CDR3 reads CASSYQPGPLSGNTIYF. CDR3 in DNA: TGTGCCAGCAGTTACCAACCGGGACCGCTCTCTGGAAACACCATATATTTT.

This chain uses TRBV30 with TRBJ1-1; D unresolved. CDR1 is GTSNPN, CDR2 SVGIG, per germline (reference sequence). V gave up 1 base and J gave up 3 bases, with 9 bases separating them. CDR3 size: 13 residues. DNA for the CDR3: TGTGCCTGGAGTGAAGGGTTCGACACTGAAGCTTTCTTT. Its translation: CAWSEGFDTEAFF.

Here the CDR3 reads CASSLGRTGGVADSPLHF. In nucleotides, the CDR3 is TGTGCCAGCAGTTTAGGACGAACTGGGGGGGTTGCAGATTCACCCCTCCACTTT. The V call is TRBV12-3 or TRBV12-4, the J call TRBJ1-6, with TRBD1 as a possible D gene (5 bases). Trimming removed 1 base from V and 8 bases from J, with 21 bases in between. The CDR3 covers 18 residues.

There are many counts of this clonotype. The chain couples TRBV20-1 to TRBJ1-2; the D gene is possibly TRBD1 (5 bases). The V end was cut by 5 bases, the J end by 2 bases, with 12 bases between. This CDR3 has 13 amino acids. Germline V gene lookup returns CDR1 DFQATT and CDR2 SNEGSKA (reference sequence). CDR3 in DNA: TGCAGTGCTTCAGGGAGTTCCAACTATGGCTACACCTTC. It encodes CSASGSSNYGYTF.

This clonotype was seen many times. V usage is TRBV7-2 and J usage is TRBJ2-7; either TRBD1 or TRBD2 may fit D (5 bases each). Between the trimmed V and J ends, which lost 6 bases and 4 bases, there was a span of 19 bases. The CDR3 is made up of 15 amino acids. Germline assignment: CDR1 SGHTA and CDR2 FQGNSA. The CDR3 nucleotides read TGTGCCAGCAGGAGTCGGGGCGGCGAGGGATACGAGCAGTACTTC. Its translation is CASRSRGGEGYEQYF.

The chain combines TRBV12-3 or TRBV12-4 with TRBJ1-1, with unresolved D. The CDR3 runs 15 residues. Trimming cost V 7 bases and J 1 base, with 16 bases left between them. The CDR3 region is CASKTRIGQNTEAFF. The CDR3 DNA is TGTGCCAGCAAGACTAGGATCGGGCAGAACACTGAAGCTTTCTTT.

The chain links TRBV29-1 to TRBJ1-2; D unclear. Germline V gene sequence: CDR1 SQVTM, CDR2 ANQGSEA. V gave up 8 bases and J gave up 3 bases, with 16 bases separating them. This CDR3 region has 13 residues. CDR3 protein: CSLIQVSYYGYTF. The CDR3 DNA is TGCAGCTTAATCCAGGTGTCTTACTATGGCTACACCTTC.

This clonotype was detected many times. The chain combines TRBV19 with TRBJ2-5; 12 bases map to TRBD2. Germline trimming cut 7 bases from V and 5 bases from J; bases unmatched to any gene: 5. Germline V gene sequence: CDR1 LNHDA, CDR2 SQIVND (reference sequence). This CDR3 is built from 14 residues. The CDR3 DNA is TGTGCCAGTACTGGACTAGCGGGAAGGGAGACCCAGTACTTC. This encodes CASTGLAGRETQYF.

Ten or more counts support this clonotype. V is TRBV10-3 and J is TRBJ1-6; the D gene is possibly TRBD1 (6 bases). The CDR3 consists of 13 residues. Trimming removed 6 bases from V and 10 bases from J, with 13 bases in between. CDR1 and CDR2 from the germline V gene are ENHRY and SYGVKD. In nucleotides, the CDR3 is TGTGCCATCAGGGAGGACAGTAGCTCACCCCTCCACTTT. This translates into CAIREDSSSPLHF.

The CDR3 DNA reads as TGTGCCAGTACCAAGGACAGGGCTGGGGGGACCCAGTACTTC. It codes for CASTKDRAGGTQYF. The chain is built from TRBV19 and TRBJ2-5; 8 bases match TRBD1. The CDR3 has 14 amino acids. In germline, CDR1 is LNHDA, CDR2 SQIVND (reference sequence). V lost 7 bases, J lost 7 bases, and 11 bases stayed unmatched.

This chain connects TRBV5-6 to TRBJ1-5, with TRBD1 matching 8 bases. The junction had 6 bases not matched to a gene; V was cut back by 4 bases and J by 0 bases. Germline V gene sequence: CDR1 SGHDT, CDR2 YYEEEE. The CDR3 has 16 residues. The DNA for the CDR3 is TGTGCCAGCAGCAAATGGACAGGGAGTAGCAATCAGCCCCAGCATTTT. It codes for CASSKWTGSSNQPQHF.

This clonotype was seen only a few times. The rearrangement joins TRBV12-3 or TRBV12-4 to TRBJ2-2; D not certain. V lost 8 bases and J 1 base, leaving 8 bases between the germline ends. The length of the CDR3 is 13 residues. CDR3 nucleotide sequence: TGTGCCAGCCTTCCCGGGAACACCGGGGAGCTGTTTTTT. Amino acids: CASLPGNTGELFF.

Remarks on this clonotype: This clone may be a read error of a much larger clone one base away. The chain couples TRBV7-9 to TRBJ2-7; D uncertain. The V and J ends lost 2 bases and 3 bases respectively, with 14 bases between them. The length of the CDR3 is 15 residues. The germline V gene has CDR1 SEHNR and CDR2 FQNEAQ (reference sequence). The CDR3 loop is CASSLITTSLYEQYF. The DNA of the CDR3 is TGTGCCAGCAGCTTAATAACAACTTCACTCTACGAGCAGTACTTC.

This clonotype has a single count. The V gene is TRBV7-6, the J gene TRBJ2-7, with a tentative D call TRBD1 (5 bases). Germline CDR1 is SGHVS and CDR2 is FNYEAQ. The CDR3 length is 17 residues. V lost 1 base to trimming and J lost 5 bases, with 21 bases between them. CDR3 sequence reads: CASSLEAGSSGANEQYF. CDR3 DNA: TGTGCCAGCAGCTTAGAGGCAGGAAGCTCTGGGGCCAACGAGCAGTACTTC. The full variable domain, completed using reference TRBV7-6 and TRBJ2-7, is GAGVSQSPRYKVTKRGQDVALRCDPISGHVSLYWYRQALGQGPEFLTYFNYEAQQDKSGLPNDRFSAERPEGSISTLTIQRTEQRDSAMYRCASSLEAGSSGANEQYFGPGTRLTVT.

As regards this clonotype: A much bigger clone sits one base away, suggesting this may be a read error. The V and J genes are TRBV20-1 and TRBJ2-1, with 10 nucleotides matching TRBD1. The germline CDR1 and CDR2 sequences are DFQATT and SNEGSKA (reference sequence). This CDR3 is built from 14 residues. The ends lost 3 bases at V and 1 base at J; junction bases unmatched: 0. The CDR3 DNA reads TGCAGTGCTAGGGACAGGGGGTCCTACAATGAGCAGTTCTTC. Translated, it gives CSARDRGSYNEQFF.

In regard to this clonotype: An end of the junction differs from the germline gene, which may be a read error. This chain links TRBV9 with TRBJ2-5; the D gene could be TRBD1 or TRBD2 (5 bases each). The germline CDR1 and CDR2 sequences are SGDLS and YYNGEE. The CDR3 totals 15 residues. DNA of the CDR3: TGTGCCAGCAGCCCCACCCGGGGCCCGAAAGAGCCCCAGTACTTC. The encoded protein is CASSPTRGPKEPQYF.

This clonotype was counted many times. This chain connects TRBV6-5 to TRBJ2-7; 10 bases line up with TRBD1. The CDR3 runs to 14 residues. V lost 6 bases, J lost 3 bases, and 5 bases stayed unmatched. Germline V lookup: CDR1 MNHEY, CDR2 SVGAGI. The CDR3 sequence is CASSRTGGNYEQYF. The CDR3 nucleotides read TGTGCCAGCAGCCGGACAGGGGGGAACTACGAGCAGTACTTC.